This record looks at one T cell receptor (beta chain) sequence and its context. The sample belongs to a study of blood T cell repertoires in COVID-19. V lost 5 bases and J lost 8, with 13 bases in between. The V gene's germline CDR1 is MNHEY and CDR2 SVGEGT. CDR3 size: 13 residues. TCRdb's copy holds only in-frame clones and misses some; the assay was immunoSEQ multiplex PCR. The sample lists about 300,000 clones, roughly 89% occurring once. The participants were between roughly 18 and 89 years old and came from fewer than 25 US areas. The clonotype originates from a woman aged 45-60 years who had been exposed to COVID-19. The V and J genes are TRBV6-2 or TRBV6-3 and TRBJ2-1; D possibly corresponds to TRBD1 (5 bases). Sequencing input: PBMCs or T cells enriched from blood (not recorded which). The CDR3 here is CASSQPGIYEQFF. The CDR3, as DNA: TGTGCCAGCAGTCAACCAGGGATCTATGAGCAGTTCTTC.